The rows below give T cell receptor beta chains drawn from one sample of a study of blood T cell repertoires in COVID-19. Measured with immunoSEQ multiplex PCR; TCRdb has only the in-frame clones, and not every one. The data show around 260,000 clones, more than 75% seen once. The sequenced material came from peripheral blood. Receptors originate from a woman aged 40 to 50 who had recovered from COVID-19. CDR3s leave out the opening cysteine and the closing phenylalanine or tryptophan. Fields, in order: V gene, J gene, D gene, CDR3 protein. A D gene is named only where the DNA matches it firmly.

>TRBV5-1|TRBJ2-3|-
ASSLTYSSTDTQY
>TRBV4-1|TRBJ1-1|-
ASSQDKNTEAF
>TRBV7-6|TRBJ1-5|TRBD1
ASSLGTGEPQPQH
>TRBV7-2|TRBJ1-1|-
ASSLTGPGTEAF
>TRBV7-2|TRBJ1-1|-
ASSLAILAGTEAF
>TRBV11-2|TRBJ1-1|-
ASSSKTGMNTEAF
>TRBV5-1|TRBJ2-5|TRBD1
ASSRQGWDQETQY
>TRBV29-1|TRBJ2-1|-
SVSSGGEQF
>TRBV4-3|TRBJ1-4|TRBD1
ASSQGPRTGDAVANEKLF
>TRBV24-1|TRBJ1-2|TRBD1
ATSDGQGYGYT
>TRBV2|TRBJ1-1|-
ASSEAQGLAEAF
>TRBV15|TRBJ1-2|TRBD1
ATSRDLQGNENYGYT
>TRBV30|TRBJ2-5|-
ACTKTGRGETQY
>TRBV4-1|TRBJ2-1|-
ASSQVPRAYNEQF
>TRBV7-2|TRBJ2-3|TRBD2
ASSFLSGGRVDTQY
>TRBV18|TRBJ2-5|TRBD2
ASSPSGGADFLETQY
>TRBV7-2|TRBJ2-1|TRBD1
ASSYRGTGELEQF
>TRBV5-6|TRBJ1-2|-
ASSLEASNYGYT